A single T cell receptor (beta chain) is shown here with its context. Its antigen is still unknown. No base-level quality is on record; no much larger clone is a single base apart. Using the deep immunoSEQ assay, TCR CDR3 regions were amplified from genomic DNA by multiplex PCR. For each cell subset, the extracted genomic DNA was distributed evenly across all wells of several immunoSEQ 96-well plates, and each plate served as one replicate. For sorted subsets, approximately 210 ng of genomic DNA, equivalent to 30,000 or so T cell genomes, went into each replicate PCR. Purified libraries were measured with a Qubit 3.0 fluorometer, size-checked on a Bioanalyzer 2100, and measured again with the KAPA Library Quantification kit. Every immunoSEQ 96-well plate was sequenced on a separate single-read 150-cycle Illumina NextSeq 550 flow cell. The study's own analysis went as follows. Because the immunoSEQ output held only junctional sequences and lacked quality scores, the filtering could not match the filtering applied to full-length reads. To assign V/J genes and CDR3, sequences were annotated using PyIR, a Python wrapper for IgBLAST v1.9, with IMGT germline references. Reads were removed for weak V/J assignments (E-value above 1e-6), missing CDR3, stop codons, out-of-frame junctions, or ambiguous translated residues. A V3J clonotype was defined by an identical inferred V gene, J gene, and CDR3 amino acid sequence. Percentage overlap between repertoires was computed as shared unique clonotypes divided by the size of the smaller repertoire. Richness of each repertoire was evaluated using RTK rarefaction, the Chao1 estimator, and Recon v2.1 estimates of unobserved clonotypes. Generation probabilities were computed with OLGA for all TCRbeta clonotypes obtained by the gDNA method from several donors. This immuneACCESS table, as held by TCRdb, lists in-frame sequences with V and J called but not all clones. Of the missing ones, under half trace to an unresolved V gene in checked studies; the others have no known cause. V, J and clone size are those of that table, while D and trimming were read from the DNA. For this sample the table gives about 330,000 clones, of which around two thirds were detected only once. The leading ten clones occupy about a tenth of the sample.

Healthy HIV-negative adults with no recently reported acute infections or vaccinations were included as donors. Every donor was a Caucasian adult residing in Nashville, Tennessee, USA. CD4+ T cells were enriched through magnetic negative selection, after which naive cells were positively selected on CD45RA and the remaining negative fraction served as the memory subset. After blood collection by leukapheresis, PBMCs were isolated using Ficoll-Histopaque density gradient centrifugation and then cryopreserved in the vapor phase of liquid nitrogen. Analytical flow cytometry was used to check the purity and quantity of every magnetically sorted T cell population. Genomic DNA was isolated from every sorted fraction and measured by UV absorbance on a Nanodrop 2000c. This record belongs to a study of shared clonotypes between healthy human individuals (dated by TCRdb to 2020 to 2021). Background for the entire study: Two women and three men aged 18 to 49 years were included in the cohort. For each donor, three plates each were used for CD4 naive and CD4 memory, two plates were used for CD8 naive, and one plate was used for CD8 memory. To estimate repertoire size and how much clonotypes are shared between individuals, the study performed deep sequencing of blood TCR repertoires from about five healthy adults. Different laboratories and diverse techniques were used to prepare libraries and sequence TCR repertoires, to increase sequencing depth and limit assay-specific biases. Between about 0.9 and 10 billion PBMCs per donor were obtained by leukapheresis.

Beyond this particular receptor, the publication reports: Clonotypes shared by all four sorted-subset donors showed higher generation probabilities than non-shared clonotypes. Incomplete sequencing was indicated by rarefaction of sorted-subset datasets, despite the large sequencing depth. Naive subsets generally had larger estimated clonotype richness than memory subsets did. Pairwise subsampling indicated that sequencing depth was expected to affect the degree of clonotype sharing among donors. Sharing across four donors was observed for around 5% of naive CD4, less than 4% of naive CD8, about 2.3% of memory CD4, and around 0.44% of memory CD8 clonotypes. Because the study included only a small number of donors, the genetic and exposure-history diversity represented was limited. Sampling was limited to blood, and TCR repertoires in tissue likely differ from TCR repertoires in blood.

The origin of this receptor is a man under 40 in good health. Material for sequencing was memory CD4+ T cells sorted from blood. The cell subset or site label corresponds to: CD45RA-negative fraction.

The DNA sequence reads TGTGCCAGCAGCTTGGTCGCGGCCGGTCGAGAGACCCAGTACTTC. It translates as CASSLVAAGRETQYF. The V and J genes are TRBV5-6 and TRBJ2-5, with the identity of the D gene unclear. In the germline V gene, CDR1 corresponds to SGHDT and CDR2 to YYEEEE. Including the terminal cysteine and phenylalanine, the CDR3 comprises 15 residues. CDR3 DNA only is kept here, 45 bases in frame from base 1. Trimming at the junction amounts to 0 bases on V and 4 bases on J, and the germline ends lie 13 bases apart. This CDR3, with the reference TRBV5-6 and TRBJ2-5 proteins standing in past its ends, gives the full variable domain DAGVTQSPTHLIKTRGQQVTLRCSPKSGHDTVSWYQQALGQGPQFIFQYYEEEERQRGNFPDRFSGHQFPNYSSELNVNALLLGDSALYLCASSLVAAGRETQYFGPGTRLLVL.